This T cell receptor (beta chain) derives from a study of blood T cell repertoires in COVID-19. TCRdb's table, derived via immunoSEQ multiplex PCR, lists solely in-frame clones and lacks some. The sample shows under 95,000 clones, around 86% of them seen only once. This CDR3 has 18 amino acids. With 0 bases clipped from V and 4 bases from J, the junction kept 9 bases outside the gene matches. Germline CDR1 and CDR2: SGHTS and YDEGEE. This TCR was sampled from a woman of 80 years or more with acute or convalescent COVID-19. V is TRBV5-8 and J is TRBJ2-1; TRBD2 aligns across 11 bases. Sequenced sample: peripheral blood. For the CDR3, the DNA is TGTGCCAGCAGCTTGGCCCTAACTAGCGGGGGCAGTTACAATGAGCAGTTCTTC. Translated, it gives CASSLALTSGGSYNEQFF.